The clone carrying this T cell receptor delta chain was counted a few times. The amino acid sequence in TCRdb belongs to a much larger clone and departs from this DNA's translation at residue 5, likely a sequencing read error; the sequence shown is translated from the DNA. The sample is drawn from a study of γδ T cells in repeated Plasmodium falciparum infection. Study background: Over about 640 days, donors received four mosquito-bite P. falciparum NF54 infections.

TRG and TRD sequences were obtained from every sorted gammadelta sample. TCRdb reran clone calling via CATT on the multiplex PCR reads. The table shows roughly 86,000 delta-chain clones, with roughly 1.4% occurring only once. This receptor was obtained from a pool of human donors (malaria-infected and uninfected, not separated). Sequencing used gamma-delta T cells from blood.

This CDR3 is CACDAVLGTAVLTDWDTRQMFF. As DNA, the CDR3 is TGTGCCTGTGACGCTGTACTGGGAACTGCGGTGTTGACGGACTGGGACACCCGACAGATGTTTTTC. The chain recombines TRDV2 with TRDJ3, with TRDD3 as a possible D gene (6 bases). The J gene was not available in TCRdb and was assigned here by matching the DNA to germline segments. Trimming removed 3 bases from V and 3 bases from J, with 29 bases in between. Germline assignment: CDR1 GEAIGNYY and CDR2 EKD. The length of the CDR3 is 22 residues.